The 31 T cell receptor beta chains given below trace back to one sample, sequenced in a study of OX40 agonist ivuxolimab in advanced cancers. Assay used: immunoSEQ multiplex PCR; TCRdb lists only in-frame clones, some missing. This repertoire shows tens of thousands of clones, less than 85% found once; its top ten account for over 15%. Sequencing used CD4+ or CD8+ T cells sorted from blood, obtained in a trial of the OX40 agonist ivuxolimab. These receptors all stem from an adult with an advanced solid tumor such as melanoma, head and neck, liver or kidney cancer.

The chain is built from TRBV6-1 and TRBJ1-2; D may be TRBD1 (5 bases). The CDR3 is 15 amino acids. CDR1 is MNHNS and CDR2 is SASEGT in the germline V gene. Trimming stripped 6 bases from V and 2 bases from J, with 16 bases between. The CDR3 here is CASRVGLGVNYGYTF. CDR3 nucleotide sequence: TGTGCCAGCAGGGTTGGCCTGGGGGTAAACTATGGCTACACCTTC.

The chain recombines TRBV9 with TRBJ2-1; 9 bases align to TRBD2. This CDR3 is 15 amino acids long. Germline V lookup: CDR1 SGDLS, CDR2 YYNGEE. With V trimmed by 3 bases and J by 2 bases, 3 bases remained unmatched. In nucleotides, the CDR3 is TGTGCCAGCAGCGCGAGCGGGAGGCCCTACAATGAGCAGTTCTTC. Translating gives CASSASGRPYNEQFF.

This clone was recorded a few times. V gene TRBV28 combines with J gene TRBJ2-7, with D possibly TRBD2 on 5 matching bases. V was trimmed by 3 bases and J by 13 bases, leaving 13 bases between them. CDR1 is MDHEN, CDR2 SYDVKM, per germline. This CDR3 has 11 residues. The CDR3, as DNA: TGTGCCAGCAGTTTCCCCCAAGCGGTATACTTC. Translation gives CASSFPQAVYF.

The gene calls are TRBV19 and TRBJ1-5; perhaps TRBD1 as D (5 bases). V lost 3 bases to trimming and J lost 5 bases, with 11 bases between them. The CDR3 length is 14 residues. The germline CDR1 and CDR2 sequences are LNHDA and SQIVND (reference sequence). CDR3 in amino acids: CASSMGQVYQPQHF. DNA for the CDR3: TGTGCCAGTAGTATGGGGCAGGTTTATCAGCCCCAGCATTTT.

This clone came up once. The CDR3 DNA reads as TGTGCCAGCAGTCATGGGGGATACTACGAGCAGTACTTC. It is translated as CASSHGGYYEQYF. J is TRBJ2-7 and V is TRBV27, with D perhaps matching TRBD1 or TRBD2 (5 bases each). The CDR3 is 13 residues long. Between the trimmed V and J ends, which lost 5 bases and 3 bases, there was a span of 11 bases. Germline V gene lookup returns CDR1 MNHEY and CDR2 SMNVEV (reference sequence).

This clone has a single count. V usage is TRBV4-1 and J usage is TRBJ2-5; TRBD2 matches at 8 bases. This CDR3 is built from 13 residues. The germline V gene has CDR1 MGHRA and CDR2 YSYEKL. The V segment lost 6 bases and the J segment 5 bases; nucleotides outside the gene matches: 5. The CDR3 is CASRPSGGETQYF. CDR3 DNA: TGCGCCAGCAGACCTTCGGGAGGGGAGACCCAGTACTTC.

This chain joins TRBV5-5 and TRBJ2-4, with 9 bases aligning to TRBD1. Germline V CDR1 and CDR2: SGHKS, YYEKEE (reference sequence). The V and J ends lost 6 bases and 2 bases, in that order; junction bases with no gene match: 9. The CDR3 runs 16 residues. CDR3 sequence: CASTLTGGATKNIQYF. The CDR3 DNA reads TGTGCCAGCACTCTAACAGGGGGCGCAACCAAAAACATTCAGTACTTC.

The chain has TRBV18 and TRBJ2-1; TRBD2 agrees at 9 bases. Germline V lookup: CDR1 KGHSH, CDR2 LQKENI. There are 15 residues in the CDR3. The ends lost 6 bases at V and 4 bases at J; junction bases unmatched: 7. In DNA form, the CDR3 reads TGTGCCAGCTCTCCCCCGGGACTAGCTTACAATGAGCAGTTCTTC. Its protein is CASSPPGLAYNEQFF.

V usage is TRBV28 and J usage is TRBJ2-5; D could derive from TRBD1 or TRBD2 (5 bases each). The J call may be in error: the DNA end matches TRBJ2-7 better. CDR3 size: 14 residues. Germline V gives CDR1 MDHEN, CDR2 SYDVKM. In DNA, the CDR3 is TGTGCCAGCAGTTTCGGGACGTACTCCTACGAGCAGTACTTC. Its translation: CASSFGTYSYEQYF.

The chain has TRBV6-1 and TRBJ2-3, with no clear D. V lost 2 bases and J lost 0, with 6 bases in between. Germline V gives CDR1 MNHNS, CDR2 SASEGT. CDR3 size: 14 residues. CDR3 loop: CASSEPDSTDTQYF. CDR3 nucleotides: TGTGCCAGCAGTGAACCGGACAGCACAGATACGCAGTATTTT.

The chain recombines TRBV9 with TRBJ1-4; 9 bases fit TRBD1. The CDR3 runs 13 residues. Trimming cost V 4 bases and J 8 bases; bases outside gene matches: 3. Germline values: CDR1 SGDLS, CDR2 YYNGEE. CDR3: CASSPGTGEKLFF. CDR3 in DNA: TGTGCCAGCAGCCCCGGGACAGGGGAAAAACTGTTTTTT. Supplemented by reference TRBV9 and TRBJ1-4, the full variable domain reads DSGVTQTPKHLITATGQRVTLRCSPRSGDLSVYWYQQSLDQGLQFLIQYYNGEERAKGNILERFSAQQFPDLHSELNLSSLELGDSALYFCASSPGTGEKLFFGSGTQLSVL.

The chain couples TRBV27 to TRBJ2-3, with 10 bases lining up with TRBD1. This CDR3 contains 15 residues. The germline V gene encodes CDR1 MNHEY and CDR2 SMNVEV (reference sequence). With V trimmed by 7 bases and J by 1 base, 5 bases remained unmatched. For the CDR3, the DNA is TGTGCCAGCACTCCAGACAGGGGGCGCACAGATACGCAGTATTTT. Translation: CASTPDRGRTDTQYF.

The V gene is TRBV27, the J gene TRBJ2-4; D possibly uses TRBD1 or TRBD2 (5 bases each). The V and J ends lost 2 bases and 6 bases respectively, with 14 bases between them. Germline CDR1 is MNHEY and CDR2 is SMNVEV (reference sequence). This CDR3 is built from 15 residues. The CDR3 DNA reads TGTGCCAGCAGTTTAGGAGGAAGGACAAGAAACATTCAGTACTTC. Encoded protein: CASSLGGRTRNIQYF.

V and J are TRBV27 and TRBJ2-3; D is unclear. This CDR3 has 15 amino acids. V lost 9 bases and J 0 bases, leaving 16 bases between the germline ends. From germline, CDR1 is MNHEY and CDR2 SMNVEV (reference sequence). The CDR3 sequence is CASNDVESSTDTQYF. The DNA of the CDR3 is TGTGCCAGTAATGACGTAGAGAGCAGCACAGATACGCAGTATTTT.

The chain links TRBV30 to TRBJ1-2; no firm D call. This CDR3 has 12 amino acids. Trimming took 4 bases from V and 7 from J, leaving 13 bases between them. Germline assignment: CDR1 GTSNPN and CDR2 SVGIG (reference sequence). The CDR3 DNA reads TGTGCCTGGACCCCTTCGGGTCGTGGCTACACCTTC. It yields the protein CAWTPSGRGYTF.

The CDR3 sequence: CASSLVGSNYGYTF. The CDR3 bases are TGTGCCAGCAGCTTAGTGGGCAGTAACTATGGCTACACCTTC. The chain carries TRBV7-9 and TRBJ1-2; D gene uncertain. The CDR3 extends over 14 amino acids. The V gene lost 1 base and the J gene lost 1 base, with 7 bases spanning the gap. The V gene's germline CDR1 is SEHNR and CDR2 FQNEAQ (reference sequence). The full variable domain, with the rest looked up from reference TRBV7-9 and TRBJ1-2, is DTGVSQNPRHKITKRGQNVTFRCDPISEHNRLYWYRQTLGQGPEFLTYFQNEAQLEKSRLLSDRFSAERPKGSFSTLEIQRTEQGDSAMYLCASSLVGSNYGYTFGSGTRLTVV.

The rearrangement joins TRBV29-1 to TRBJ1-1; unclear D gene. Trimming cost V 4 bases and J 0 bases, with 12 bases left between them. Germline V gives CDR1 SQVTM, CDR2 ANQGSEA. This CDR3 is 14 amino acids long. The CDR3 DNA reads TGCAGCGTTGTGAGCGTGGCACTGAACACTGAAGCTTTCTTT. This translates into CSVVSVALNTEAFF.

The CDR3 reads CASSLDERGDVTDTQYF. CDR3 nucleotide sequence: TGTGCCAGCAGCTTAGATGAGCGGGGGGATGTAACAGATACGCAGTATTTT. This sequence joins TRBV7-8 and TRBJ2-3, with 9 nucleotides matching TRBD2. The V and J ends lost 1 base and 3 bases, in that order; junction bases with no gene match: 8. This CDR3 contains 17 residues. Germline loops: CDR1 SGHVS, CDR2 FQNEAQ.

The rearrangement links TRBV5-1 to TRBJ1-2; TRBD1 is a possible D gene (5 bases). The germline V gene encodes CDR1 SGHRS and CDR2 YFSETQ. The CDR3 runs to 12 residues. Deletions cut 7 bases from V and 3 bases from J, with 10 bases between. The CDR3 region is CASSGTDYGYTF. CDR3 coding DNA: TGCGCCAGCTCCGGGACTGACTATGGCTACACCTTC.

The V call is TRBV2, the J call TRBJ1-5; 9 positions agree with TRBD1. The CDR3 contains 16 residues. CDR1 and CDR2 from the germline V gene are SNHLY and FYNNEI. With 4 bases clipped from V and 0 bases from J, the junction kept 4 bases outside the gene matches. The CDR3 nucleotides read TGTGCCAGCAGTGGGGACAGGGACTATAGCAATCAGCCCCAGCATTTT. Translation gives CASSGDRDYSNQPQHF.

The rearrangement joins TRBV6-6 to TRBJ1-1; maybe TRBD1 (5 bases). The germline gives CDR1 MNHNY, CDR2 SVGAGI (reference sequence). The CDR3 has 14 residues. V was clipped by 7 bases and J by 6 bases, with 18 bases between them. In DNA, the CDR3 is TGTGCCAGCACTCCCGGGACGGACCTCTCTGAAGCTTTCTTT. The encoded protein is CASTPGTDLSEAFF.

This sequence joins TRBV6-5 and TRBJ2-6, with D possibly being TRBD2 (7 bases). Germline V gives CDR1 MNHEY, CDR2 SVGAGI. This CDR3 contains 14 residues. Trimming took 11 bases from V and 4 from J, leaving 15 bases between them. CDR3 sequence reads: CAGGAGAGANVLTF. The DNA for the CDR3 is TGTGCCGGGGGGGCAGGAGCCGGGGCCAACGTCCTGACTTTC.

The chain is built from TRBV30 and TRBJ2-1, with D possibly being TRBD1 (5 bases). Per germline, CDR1 GTSNPN and CDR2 SVGIG (reference sequence). This CDR3 contains 13 residues. V lost 5 bases and J lost 5, with 13 bases in between. For the CDR3, the DNA is TGTGCCTGGGGGGCAGGTGGTAACAATGAGCAGTTCTTC. Protein product: CAWGAGGNNEQFF.

V and J are TRBV5-8 and TRBJ2-5; 9 nucleotides align to TRBD1. With 5 bases clipped from V and 2 bases from J, the junction kept 1 base outside the gene matches. Per germline, CDR1 SGHTS and CDR2 YDEGEE. This CDR3 has 13 amino acids. The CDR3 DNA is TGTGCCAGCAGGGGGACAGGGCAAGAGACCCAGTACTTC. This encodes CASRGTGQETQYF.

The rearrangement joins TRBV4-1 to TRBJ2-1; 7 nucleotides agree with TRBD2. Trimming took 1 base from V and 3 from J; bases not matched to a gene: 3. The germline V gene has CDR1 MGHRA and CDR2 YSYEKL. The CDR3 spans 15 residues. CDR3 bases: TGCGCCAGCAGCCAAGTAAGCGGGAACTACAATGAGCAGTTCTTC. Protein: CASSQVSGNYNEQFF.

This chain uses TRBV6-6 with TRBJ1-1, with a possible D match to TRBD1 (5 bases). V was clipped by 2 bases and J by 6 bases, with 10 bases between them. Per the germline V gene, CDR1 is MNHNY and CDR2 is SVGAGI (reference sequence). This CDR3 contains 13 residues. DNA of the CDR3: TGTGCCAGCAGTTACCTGGCGGGGGCTGAAGCTTTCTTT. Amino acids: CASSYLAGAEAFF.

CDR3 sequence: CAIFMVGSNYGYTF. CDR3 coding DNA: TGTGCCATCTTTATGGTGGGGAGCAACTATGGCTACACCTTC. V is TRBV10-3 and J is TRBJ1-2; D gene uncertain. The CDR3 is 14 residues long. The V end lost 8 bases, the J end lost 2 bases, and 15 bases lay between the germline ends. Germline V gene lookup returns CDR1 ENHRY and CDR2 SYGVKD.

This chain uses TRBV29-1 with TRBJ2-7; D uncertain. With 6 bases removed from V and 4 bases from J, the gap between germline ends came to 13 bases. The CDR3 has 12 residues. CDR1 is SQVTM, CDR2 ANQGSEA, per germline. The CDR3 spells CSVAGQKYEQYF. CDR3 nucleotides: TGCAGCGTGGCCGGGCAGAAATACGAGCAGTACTTC.

The CDR3 loop reads CASSRGLAGASNEQFF. The CDR3 coding sequence is TGTGCCAGCAGCCGCGGACTAGCGGGAGCTTCCAATGAGCAGTTCTTC. The genes are TRBV5-6 and TRBJ2-1; 13 bases map to TRBD2. CDR1 is SGHDT and CDR2 is YYEEEE in the germline V gene. The V and J ends lost 4 bases and 6 bases, in that order; junction bases with no gene match: 7. The CDR3 contains 16 residues. The full variable domain, completed using reference TRBV5-6 and TRBJ2-1, is DAGVTQSPTHLIKTRGQQVTLRCSPKSGHDTVSWYQQALGQGPQFIFQYYEEEERQRGNFPDRFSGHQFPNYSSELNVNALLLGDSALYLCASSRGLAGASNEQFFGPGTRLTVL.

The chain carries TRBV9 and TRBJ2-7; 9 bases map to TRBD1. The CDR3 runs to 14 residues. Trimming removed 3 bases from V and 2 bases from J; junction bases left unmatched: 3. The germline V gene has CDR1 SGDLS and CDR2 YYNGEE. For the CDR3, the DNA is TGTGCCAGCAGCGCGGGACAGGGTCCCTACGAGCAGTACTTC. Protein product: CASSAGQGPYEQYF.

The sample holds one count of this clone. The V gene is TRBV9, the J gene TRBJ2-1; 8 bases match TRBD1. Germline CDR1 SGDLS, CDR2 YYNGEE. V trimming: 0 bases; J trimming: 6 bases; junction bases outside the gene matches: 2. The CDR3 sequence is 14 residues long. This CDR3 reads CASSVVDRGNEQFF. In DNA, the CDR3 is TGTGCCAGCAGCGTAGTAGACAGGGGCAATGAGCAGTTCTTC. Full variable domain (rest looked up from reference TRBV9 and TRBJ2-1): DSGVTQTPKHLITATGQRVTLRCSPRSGDLSVYWYQQSLDQGLQFLIQYYNGEERAKGNILERFSAQQFPDLHSELNLSSLELGDSALYFCASSVVDRGNEQFFGPGTRLTVL.